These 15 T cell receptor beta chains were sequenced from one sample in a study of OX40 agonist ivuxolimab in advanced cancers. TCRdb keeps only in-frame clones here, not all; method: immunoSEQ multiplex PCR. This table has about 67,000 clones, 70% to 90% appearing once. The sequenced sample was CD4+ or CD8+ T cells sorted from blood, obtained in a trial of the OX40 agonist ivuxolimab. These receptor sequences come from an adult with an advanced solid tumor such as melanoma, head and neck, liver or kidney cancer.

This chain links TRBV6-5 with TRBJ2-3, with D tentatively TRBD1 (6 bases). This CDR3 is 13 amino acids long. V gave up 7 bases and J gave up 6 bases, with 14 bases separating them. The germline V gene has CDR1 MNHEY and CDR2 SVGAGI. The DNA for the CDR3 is TGTGCCAGCAACTCGTGGACAGACGATACGCAGTATTTT. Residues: CASNSWTDDTQYF.

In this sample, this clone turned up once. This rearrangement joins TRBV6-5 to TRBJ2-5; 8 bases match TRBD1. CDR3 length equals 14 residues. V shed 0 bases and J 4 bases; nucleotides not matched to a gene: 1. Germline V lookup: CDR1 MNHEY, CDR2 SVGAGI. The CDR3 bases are TGTGCCAGCAGTTACTCTACAGGGGGAGAGACCCAGTACTTC. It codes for CASSYSTGGETQYF.

The CDR3, as DNA: TGTGCCAGCACCCCTGGGATAATGAACACTGAAGCTTTCTTT. Its protein product is CASTPGIMNTEAFF. The chain links TRBV9 to TRBJ1-1; no definite D call. Trimming removed 6 bases at V and 0 bases at J, with 12 bases between. CDR3 length: 14 amino acids. Germline assignment: CDR1 SGDLS and CDR2 YYNGEE.

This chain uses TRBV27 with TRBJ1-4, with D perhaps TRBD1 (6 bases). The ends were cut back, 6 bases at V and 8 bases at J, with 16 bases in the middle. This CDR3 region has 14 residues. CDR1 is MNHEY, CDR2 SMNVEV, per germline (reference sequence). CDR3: CASRYMGAGEKLFF. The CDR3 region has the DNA TGTGCCAGCAGATACATGGGGGCTGGGGAAAAACTGTTTTTT.

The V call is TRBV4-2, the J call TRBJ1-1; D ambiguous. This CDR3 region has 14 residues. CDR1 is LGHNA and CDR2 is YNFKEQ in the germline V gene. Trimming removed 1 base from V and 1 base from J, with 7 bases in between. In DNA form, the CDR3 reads TGTGCCAGCAGCCAAGCTACGCCGAACACTGAAGCTTTCTTT. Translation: CASSQATPNTEAFF.

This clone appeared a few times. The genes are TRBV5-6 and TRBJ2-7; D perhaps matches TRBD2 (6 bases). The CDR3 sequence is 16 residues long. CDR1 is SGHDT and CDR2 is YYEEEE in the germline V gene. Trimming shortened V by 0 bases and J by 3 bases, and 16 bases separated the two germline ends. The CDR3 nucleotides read TGTGCCAGCAGCTTGGGACCTCCGCTCGGGGGCTACGAGCAGTACTTC. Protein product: CASSLGPPLGGYEQYF.

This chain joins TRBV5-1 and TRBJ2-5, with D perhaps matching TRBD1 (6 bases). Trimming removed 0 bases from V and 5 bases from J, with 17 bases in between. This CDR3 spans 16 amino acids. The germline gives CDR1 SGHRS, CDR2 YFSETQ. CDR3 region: CASSLAVGRGGETQYF. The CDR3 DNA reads TGCGCCAGCAGCTTGGCCGTGGGCAGGGGCGGGGAGACCCAGTACTTC. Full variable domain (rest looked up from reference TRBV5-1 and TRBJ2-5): KAGVTQTPRYLIKTRGQQVTLSCSPISGHRSVSWYQQTPGQGLQFLFEYFSETQRNKGNFPGRFSGRQFSNSRSEMNVSTLELGDSALYLCASSLAVGRGGETQYFGPGTRLLVL.

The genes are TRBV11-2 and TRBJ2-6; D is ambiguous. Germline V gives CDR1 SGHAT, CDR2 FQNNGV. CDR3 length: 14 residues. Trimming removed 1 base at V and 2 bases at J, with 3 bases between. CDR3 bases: TGTGCCAGCAGCTTAGGGGCTGGGGCCAACGTCCTGACTTTC. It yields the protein CASSLGAGANVLTF. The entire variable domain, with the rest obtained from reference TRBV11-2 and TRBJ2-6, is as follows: EAGVAQSPRYKIIEKRQSVAFWCNPISGHATLYWYQQILGQGPKLLIQFQNNGVVDDSQLPKDRFSAERLKGVDSTLKIQPAKLEDSAVYLCASSLGAGANVLTFGAGSRLTVL.

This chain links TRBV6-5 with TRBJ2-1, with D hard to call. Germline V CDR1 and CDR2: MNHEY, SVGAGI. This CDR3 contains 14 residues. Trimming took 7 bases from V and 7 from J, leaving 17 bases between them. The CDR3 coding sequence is TGTGCCAGCAACCAATTGGGCAGGCTTAATGAGCAGTTCTTC. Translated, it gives CASNQLGRLNEQFF.

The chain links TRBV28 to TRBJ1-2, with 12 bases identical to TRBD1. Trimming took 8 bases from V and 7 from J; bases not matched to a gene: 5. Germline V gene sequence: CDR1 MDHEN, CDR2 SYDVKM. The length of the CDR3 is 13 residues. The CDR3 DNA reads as TGTGCCAGCCGGGACAGGGGGCGGGGTGGCTACACCTTC. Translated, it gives CASRDRGRGGYTF.

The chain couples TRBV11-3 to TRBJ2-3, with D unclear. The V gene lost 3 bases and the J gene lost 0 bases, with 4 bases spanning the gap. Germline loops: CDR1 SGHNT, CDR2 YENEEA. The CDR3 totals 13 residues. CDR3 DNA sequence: TGTGCCAGCAGCTTGGGAAGCACAGATACGCAGTATTTT. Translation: CASSLGSTDTQYF.

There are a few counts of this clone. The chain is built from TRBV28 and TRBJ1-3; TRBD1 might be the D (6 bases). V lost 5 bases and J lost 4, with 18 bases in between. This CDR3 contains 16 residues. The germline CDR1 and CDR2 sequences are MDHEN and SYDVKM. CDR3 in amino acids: CASSALQGTRGNTIYF. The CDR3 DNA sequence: TGTGCCAGCAGTGCTTTACAGGGAACGAGGGGAAACACCATATATTTT. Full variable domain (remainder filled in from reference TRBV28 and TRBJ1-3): DVKVTQSSRYLVKRTGEKVFLECVQDMDHENMFWYRQDPGLGLRLIYFSYDVKMKEKGDIPEGYSVSREKKERFSLILESASTNQTSMYLCASSALQGTRGNTIYFGEGSWLTVV.

CDR3 bases: TGTGCCAGCAGCCGGGACAGGATTTCTGATACGCAGTATTTT. Translating gives CASSRDRISDTQYF. J is TRBJ2-3 and V is TRBV6-4, with TRBD1 matching over 8 bases. The germline V gene encodes CDR1 MRHNA and CDR2 SNTAGT. CDR3 length: 14 residues. Trimming took 6 bases from V and 6 from J; bases not matched to a gene: 8.

CDR3 amino acids: CASRGVQGLSGYTF. The CDR3 DNA is TGTGCCAGCAGGGGGGTACAGGGCCTAAGTGGCTACACCTTC. The genes are TRBV2 and TRBJ1-2, with D perhaps TRBD1 (6 bases). Trimming pared 6 bases from V and 7 bases from J, leaving 18 bases between. Germline V CDR1 and CDR2: SNHLY, FYNNEI. CDR3 length equals 14 residues. The variable domain in full, completed from reference TRBV2 and TRBJ1-2, reads EPEVTQTPSHQVTQMGQEVILRCVPISNHLYFYWYRQILGQKVEFLVSFYNNEISEKSEIFDDQFSVERPDGSNFTLKIRSTKLEDSAMYFCASRGVQGLSGYTFGSGTRLTVV.

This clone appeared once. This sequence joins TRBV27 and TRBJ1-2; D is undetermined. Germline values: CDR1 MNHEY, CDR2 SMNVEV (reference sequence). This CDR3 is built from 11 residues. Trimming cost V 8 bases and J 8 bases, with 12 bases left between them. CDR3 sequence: CASSGGGGYTF. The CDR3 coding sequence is TGTGCCAGCTCCGGCGGAGGCGGCTACACCTTC.